These 10 T cell receptor beta chains came from one sample sequenced in a study of blood T cell repertoires in COVID-19. TCRdb's copy holds only in-frame clones and misses some; the assay was immunoSEQ multiplex PCR. Here the sample spans hundreds of thousands of clones, 85% to 90% being singletons. Sequenced sample: PBMCs or T cells enriched from blood (not recorded which). Receptor source: a man aged 30-40 years who had recovered from COVID-19.

The rearrangement links TRBV24-1 to TRBJ1-5; D is uncertain. Trimming removed 0 bases at V and 0 bases at J, with 2 bases between. The CDR3 consists of 14 residues. Germline V gives CDR1 KGHDR, CDR2 SFDVKD. CDR3 region: CATSDLHSNQPQHF. CDR3 in DNA: TGTGCCACCAGTGATTTGCATAGCAATCAGCCCCAGCATTTT.

The chain recombines TRBV6-5 with TRBJ2-3; D uncertain. The CDR3 is 13 residues long. V was trimmed by 4 bases and J by 6 bases, leaving 11 bases between them. The germline CDR1 and CDR2 sequences are MNHEY and SVGAGI. The CDR3 DNA is TGTGCCAGCAGTTCCGACGCTAGGGATACGCAGTATTTT. It yields the protein CASSSDARDTQYF.

The chain recombines TRBV9 with TRBJ2-1, with 10 bases lining up with TRBD1. Losses at the gene ends were 6 bases for V and 8 bases for J; bases not matched to a gene: 8. This CDR3 spans 14 amino acids. Germline CDR1 reads SGDLS; CDR2 reads YYNGEE. The CDR3 DNA reads TGTGCCAGCACCCCGACAGGGGGCTGGGATGAGCAGTTCTTC. Residues: CASTPTGGWDEQFF. Based on the CDR3 plus reference TRBV9 and TRBJ2-1, the full variable domain is DSGVTQTPKHLITATGQRVTLRCSPRSGDLSVYWYQQSLDQGLQFLIQYYNGEERAKGNILERFSAQQFPDLHSELNLSSLELGDSALYFCASTPTGGWDEQFFGPGTRLTVL.

The chain employs TRBV5-6 and TRBJ2-5; 14 positions match TRBD2. The V gene's germline CDR1 is SGHDT and CDR2 YYEEEE. The junction had 10 bases not matched to a gene; V was cut back by 6 bases and J by 3 bases. This CDR3 contains 17 residues. The DNA of the CDR3 is TGTGCCAGCAACCTCGGGACTAGCGGGAGAGAAGAAGAGACCCAGTACTTC. It translates to CASNLGTSGREEETQYF. The full variable domain, its missing parts supplied by reference TRBV5-6 and TRBJ2-5, is DAGVTQSPTHLIKTRGQQVTLRCSPKSGHDTVSWYQQALGQGPQFIFQYYEEEERQRGNFPDRFSGHQFPNYSSELNVNALLLGDSALYLCASNLGTSGREEETQYFGPGTRLLVL.

The rearrangement joins TRBV28 to TRBJ2-6; 7 bases agree with TRBD1. Germline-derived CDR1 and CDR2 are MDHEN and SYDVKM. This CDR3 has 15 amino acids. The ends lost 6 bases at V and 4 bases at J; junction bases unmatched: 6. The CDR3 here is CASSEGASGANVLTF. The CDR3 DNA sequence: TGTGCCAGCAGCGAGGGGGCCTCGGGGGCCAACGTCCTGACTTTC.

The V gene is TRBV2, the J gene TRBJ1-1, with D perhaps TRBD1 (5 bases). Germline-derived CDR1 and CDR2 are SNHLY and FYNNEI. The CDR3 has 14 residues. V was cut by 7 bases and J by 4 bases, with 16 bases left in between. The CDR3 region has the DNA TGTGCCAGCAAAAAACCTTCCCAGGGCACTGAAGCTTTCTTT. It encodes CASKKPSQGTEAFF.

V is TRBV10-2 and J is TRBJ2-1; possible D gene TRBD2, 7 bases. Looked up from germline, CDR1 is WSHSY and CDR2 is SAAADI. The CDR3 spans 17 residues. Between the trimmed V and J ends, which lost 1 base and 1 base, there was a span of 14 bases. CDR3 residues: CASSEWGRGSSYNEQFF. CDR3 coding DNA: TGCGCCAGCAGTGAGTGGGGGAGGGGGAGTTCCTACAATGAGCAGTTCTTC.

V is TRBV5-4 and J is TRBJ1-2, with 8 bases fitting TRBD1. J lost 11 bases, V lost 4 bases, and 7 bases had no gene match. The CDR3 extends over 12 amino acids. Germline V CDR1 and CDR2: SGHNT, YYREEE (reference sequence). The chain's CDR3 is CASSDRDRSYTF. CDR3 DNA: TGTGCCAGCAGCGACAGGGACAGGAGTTACACCTTC.

The chain combines TRBV13 with TRBJ1-2; 9 positions match TRBD1. Germline V gene sequence: CDR1 PRHDT, CDR2 FYEKMQ (reference sequence). After removal of 3 bases from V and 4 bases from J, the junction contained 3 bases not matched to a gene. The CDR3 is 14 residues long. In DNA form, the CDR3 reads TGTGCCAGCAGCTTGGGACAGGGCGGCTATGGCTACACCTTC. Protein: CASSLGQGGYGYTF.

This rearrangement joins TRBV20-1 to TRBJ2-2; the match to TRBD2 covers 8 bases. V shed 3 bases and J 7 bases; nucleotides not matched to a gene: 4. The CDR3 covers 13 residues. Germline V CDR1 and CDR2: DFQATT, SNEGSKA (reference sequence). CDR3 coding DNA: TGCAGTGCTAGTAGCGGGGTGGTCGGGGAGCTGTTTTTT. Translation: CSASSGVVGELFF.